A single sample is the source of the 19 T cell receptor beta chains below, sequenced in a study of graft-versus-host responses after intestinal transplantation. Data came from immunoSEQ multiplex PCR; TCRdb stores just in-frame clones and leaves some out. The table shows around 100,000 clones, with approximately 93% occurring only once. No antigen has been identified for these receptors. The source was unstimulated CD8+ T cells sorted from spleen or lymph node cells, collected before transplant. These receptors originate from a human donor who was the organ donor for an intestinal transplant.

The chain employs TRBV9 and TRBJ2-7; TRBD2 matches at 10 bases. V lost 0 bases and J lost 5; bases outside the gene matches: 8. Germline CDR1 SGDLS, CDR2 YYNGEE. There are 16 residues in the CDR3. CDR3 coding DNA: TGTGCCAGCAGCGTAGAGAGTAGCGGGAGGCCCGACGAGCAGTACTTC. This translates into CASSVESSGRPDEQYF.

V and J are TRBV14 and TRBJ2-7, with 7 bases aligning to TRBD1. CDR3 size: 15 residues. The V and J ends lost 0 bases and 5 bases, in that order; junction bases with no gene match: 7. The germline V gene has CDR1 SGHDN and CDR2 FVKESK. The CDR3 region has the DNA TGTGCCAGCAGCCAAGACACAAGGGACAGCAACGAGCAGTACTTC. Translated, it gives CASSQDTRDSNEQYF.

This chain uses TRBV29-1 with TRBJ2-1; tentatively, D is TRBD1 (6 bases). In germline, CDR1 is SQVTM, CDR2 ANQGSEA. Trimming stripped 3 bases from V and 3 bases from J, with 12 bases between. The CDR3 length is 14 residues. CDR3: CSVDTQGHYNEQFF. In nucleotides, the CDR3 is TGCAGCGTTGATACCCAGGGGCACTACAATGAGCAGTTCTTC.

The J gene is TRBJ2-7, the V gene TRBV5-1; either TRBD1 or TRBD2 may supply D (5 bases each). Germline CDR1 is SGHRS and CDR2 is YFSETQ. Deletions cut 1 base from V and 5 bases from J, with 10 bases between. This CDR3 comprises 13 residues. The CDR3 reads CASSLWGSDEQYF. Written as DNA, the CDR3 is TGCGCCAGCAGCTTGTGGGGGTCTGACGAGCAGTACTTC.

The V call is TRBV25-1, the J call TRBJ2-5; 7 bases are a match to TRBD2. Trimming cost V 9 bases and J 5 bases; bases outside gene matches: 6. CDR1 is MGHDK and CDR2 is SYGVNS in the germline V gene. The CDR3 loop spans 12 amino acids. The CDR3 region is CASSGGMETQYF. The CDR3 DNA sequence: TGTGCCAGTTCGGGGGGAATGGAGACCCAGTACTTC.

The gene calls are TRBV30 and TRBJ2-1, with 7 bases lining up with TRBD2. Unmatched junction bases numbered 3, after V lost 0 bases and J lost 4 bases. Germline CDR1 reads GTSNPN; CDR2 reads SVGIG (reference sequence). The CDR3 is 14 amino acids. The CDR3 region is CAWSVGGGYNEQFF. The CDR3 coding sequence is TGTGCCTGGAGTGTAGGCGGGGGATACAATGAGCAGTTCTTC.

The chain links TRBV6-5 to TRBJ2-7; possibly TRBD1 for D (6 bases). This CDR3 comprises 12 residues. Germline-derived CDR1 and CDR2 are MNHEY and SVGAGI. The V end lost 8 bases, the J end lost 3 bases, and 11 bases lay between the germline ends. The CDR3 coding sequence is TGTGCCAGCGGGGACACCTACTACGAGCAGTACTTC. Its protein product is CASGDTYYEQYF.

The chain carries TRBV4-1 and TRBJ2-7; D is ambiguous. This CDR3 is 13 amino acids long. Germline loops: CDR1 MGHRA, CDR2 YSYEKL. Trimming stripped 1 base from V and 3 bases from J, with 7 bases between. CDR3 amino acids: CASSQVKGYEQYF. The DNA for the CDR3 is TGCGCCAGCAGCCAAGTTAAGGGCTACGAGCAGTACTTC.

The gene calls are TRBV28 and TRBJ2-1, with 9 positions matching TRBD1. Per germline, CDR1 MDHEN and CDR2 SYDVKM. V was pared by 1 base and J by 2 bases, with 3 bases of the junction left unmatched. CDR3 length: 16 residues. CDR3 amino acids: CASSLYRGPPYNEQFF. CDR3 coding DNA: TGTGCCAGCAGTTTATACAGGGGGCCCCCCTACAATGAGCAGTTCTTC. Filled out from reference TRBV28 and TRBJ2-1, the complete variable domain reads DVKVTQSSRYLVKRTGEKVFLECVQDMDHENMFWYRQDPGLGLRLIYFSYDVKMKEKGDIPEGYSVSREKKERFSLILESASTNQTSMYLCASSLYRGPPYNEQFFGPGTRLTVL.

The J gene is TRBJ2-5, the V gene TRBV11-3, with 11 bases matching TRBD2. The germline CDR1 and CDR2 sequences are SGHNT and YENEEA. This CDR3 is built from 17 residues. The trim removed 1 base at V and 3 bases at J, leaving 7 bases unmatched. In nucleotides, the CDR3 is TGTGCCAGCAGCTTAGTGGAACTAGCGGGAGTTGAAGAGACCCAGTACTTC. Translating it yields CASSLVELAGVEETQYF. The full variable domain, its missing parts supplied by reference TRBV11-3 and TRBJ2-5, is EAGVVQSPRYKIIEKKQPVAFWCNPISGHNTLYWYLQNLGQGPELLIRYENEEAVDDSQLPKDRFSAERLKGVDSTLKIQPAELGDSAVYLCASSLVELAGVEETQYFGPGTRLLVL.

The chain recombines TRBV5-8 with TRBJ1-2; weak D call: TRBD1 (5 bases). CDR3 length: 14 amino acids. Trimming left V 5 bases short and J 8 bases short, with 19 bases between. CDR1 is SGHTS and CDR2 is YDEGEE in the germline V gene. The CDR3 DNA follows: TGTGCCAGCAGGGGGACCGCGGACCATATCGGCTACACCTTC. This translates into CASRGTADHIGYTF.

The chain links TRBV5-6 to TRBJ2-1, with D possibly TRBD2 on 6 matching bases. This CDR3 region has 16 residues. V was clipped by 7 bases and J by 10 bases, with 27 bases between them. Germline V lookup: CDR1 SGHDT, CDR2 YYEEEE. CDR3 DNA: TGTGCCAGCGGACGTTCAGGGCTAGCGCCCCGAGGGGAGCAGTTCTTC. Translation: CASGRSGLAPRGEQFF.

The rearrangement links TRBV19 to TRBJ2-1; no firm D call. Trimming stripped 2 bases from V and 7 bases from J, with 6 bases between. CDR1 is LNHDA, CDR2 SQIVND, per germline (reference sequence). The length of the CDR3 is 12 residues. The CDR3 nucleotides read TGTGCCAGTAGTATATTCGGTAATGAGCAGTTCTTC. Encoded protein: CASSIFGNEQFF.

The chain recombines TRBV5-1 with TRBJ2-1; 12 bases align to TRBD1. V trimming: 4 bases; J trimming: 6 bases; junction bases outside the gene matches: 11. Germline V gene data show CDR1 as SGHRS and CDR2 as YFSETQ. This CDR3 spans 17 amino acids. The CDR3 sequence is CASSVIGTGGIGNEQFF. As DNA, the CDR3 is TGCGCCAGCAGCGTAATTGGGACAGGGGGCATCGGCAATGAGCAGTTCTTC.

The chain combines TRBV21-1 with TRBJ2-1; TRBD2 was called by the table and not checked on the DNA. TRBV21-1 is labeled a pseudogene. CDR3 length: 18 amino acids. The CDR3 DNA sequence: TGTGCCAGCAGCGTGGGACTAGCGGGAGGAAGCTCCTACAATGAGCAGTTCTTC. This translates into CASSVGLAGGSSYNEQFF.

The CDR3 sequence: CASSFSTDTQYF. CDR3 bases: TGTGCCAGCAGCTTCAGCACAGATACGCAGTATTTT. The rearrangement links TRBV5-6 to TRBJ2-3; no definite D call. CDR3 length: 12 residues. Trimming stripped 2 bases from V and 0 bases from J, with 1 base between. CDR1 is SGHDT, CDR2 YYEEEE, per germline.

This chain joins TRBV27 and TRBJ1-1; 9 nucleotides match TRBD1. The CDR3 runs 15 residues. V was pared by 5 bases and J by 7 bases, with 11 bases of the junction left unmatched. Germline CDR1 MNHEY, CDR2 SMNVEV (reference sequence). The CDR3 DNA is TGTGCCAGCAGTACGTGGGACAGGGAGTGGGGTGAAGCTTTCTTT. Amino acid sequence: CASSTWDREWGEAFF.

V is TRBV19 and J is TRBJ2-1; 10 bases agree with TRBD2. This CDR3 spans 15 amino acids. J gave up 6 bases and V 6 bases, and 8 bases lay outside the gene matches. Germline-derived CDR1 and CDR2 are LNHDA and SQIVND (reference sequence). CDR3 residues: CASSYLAGDFNEQFF. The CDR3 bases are TGTGCCAGTAGCTACCTAGCGGGAGACTTCAATGAGCAGTTCTTC. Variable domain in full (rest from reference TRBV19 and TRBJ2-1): DGGITQSPKYLFRKEGQNVTLSCEQNLNHDAMYWYRQDPGQGLRLIYYSQIVNDFQKGDIAEGYSVSREKKESFPLTVTSAQKNPTAFYLCASSYLAGDFNEQFFGPGTRLTVL.

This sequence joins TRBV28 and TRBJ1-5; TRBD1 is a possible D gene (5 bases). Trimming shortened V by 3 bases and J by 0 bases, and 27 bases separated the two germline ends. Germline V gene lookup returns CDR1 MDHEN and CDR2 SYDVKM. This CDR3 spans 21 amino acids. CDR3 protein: CASSLGFIRQTQTYSNQPQHF. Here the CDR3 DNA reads TGTGCCAGCAGTTTGGGTTTTATAAGACAGACCCAAACGTATAGCAATCAGCCCCAGCATTTT.